This T cell receptor beta chain emerged from a study of blood T cell repertoires in COVID-19. Study at large: Acute and convalescent COVID-19 specimens originated in the United States, Italy and Spain. From T cells, B-cell-depleted T cells, or PBMCs came the material, which was cDNA or gDNA.

In the authors' workflow: Scientists estimated how many nucleated cells there were by amplifying reference gene primers. Libraries were prepared by immunoSEQ multiplex PCR; TCRdb keeps only in-frame clonotypes and omits some of them. From that table come the V and J calls and clone size; the DNA was used to work out D and trimming. The sample lists 150,000 to 200,000 clones, 76% occurring once. Participant age was roughly 18 to 100 years, and participants resided in about two dozen US areas. This CDR3 spans 16 amino acids. Looked up from germline, CDR1 is SEHNR and CDR2 is FQNEAQ (reference sequence). The junction had 13 bases not matched to a gene; V was cut back by 5 bases and J by 5 bases.

Sequencing was carried out using PBMCs or T cells enriched from blood (not recorded which). The receptor was isolated from a woman aged 45-60 years with acute COVID-19. V is TRBV7-9 and J is TRBJ2-5; 8 bases line up with TRBD2. This chain's CDR3 is CASSPGRGALGETQYF. CDR3 in DNA: TGTGCCAGCAGCCCGGGGCGGGGGGCGCTGGGGGAGACCCAGTACTTC.